This T cell receptor (beta chain) originates from a study of CD8 T cells in Susac syndrome. The multiple sclerosis control group comprised treatment-naive patients with stable or active relapsing-remitting disease. Through negative isolation, CD4+ and CD8+ T cells were obtained, while TEMRA cells were enriched using FACS. Looked up from germline, CDR1 is MDHEN and CDR2 is SYDVKM. The CDR3 consists of 15 residues. Trimming at V came to 4 bases and at J to 0 bases, leaving 4 bases not matched to a gene. Reverse transcription of about 0.5 to 1 ug RNA was carried out with random hexamers. Across 54 Vbeta and 13 Jbeta, TCR beta CDR3 was amplified with immunoSEQ multiplex PCR. A single record per CDR3 protein comes from TCRdb applying MiXCR to the immunoSEQ multiplex PCR reads. Of 330,000 or so distinct CDR3 sequences in the sample, approximately 89% were seen once.

The receptor was derived from a human donor with multiple sclerosis. The sequencing input was CD8+ T cells from PBMCs. V and J are TRBV28 and TRBJ2-3, with 7 bases matching TRBD1. CDR3: CASSSRTGSTDTQYF. CDR3 coding DNA: TGTGCCAGCAGTTCAAGGACAGGTAGCACAGATACGCAGTATTTT.